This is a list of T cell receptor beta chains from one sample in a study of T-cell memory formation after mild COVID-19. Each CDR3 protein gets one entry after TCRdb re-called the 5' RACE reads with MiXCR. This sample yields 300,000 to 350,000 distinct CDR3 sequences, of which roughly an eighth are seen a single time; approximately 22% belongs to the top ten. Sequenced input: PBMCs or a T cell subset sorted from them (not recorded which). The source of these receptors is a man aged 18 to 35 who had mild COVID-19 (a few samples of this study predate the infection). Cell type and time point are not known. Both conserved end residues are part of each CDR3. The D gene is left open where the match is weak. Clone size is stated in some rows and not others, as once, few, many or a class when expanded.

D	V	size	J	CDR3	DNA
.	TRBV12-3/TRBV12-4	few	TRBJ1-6	CASSTTGLMNSPLHF	TGTGCCAGCAGTACAACGGGACTCATGAATTCACCCCTCCACTTT
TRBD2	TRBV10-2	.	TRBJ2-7	CASRQDPGLAGVYEQYF	TGCGCCAGCAGGCAAGACCCGGGGTTAGCGGGGGTATACGAGCAGTACTTC
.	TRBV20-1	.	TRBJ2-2	CSASMGDSRIGELFF	TGCAGTGCTAGCATGGGGGATTCTCGGATCGGGGAGCTGTTTTTT
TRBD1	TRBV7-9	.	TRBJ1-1	CASSFPSRDSRNTEAFF	TGTGCCAGCAGCTTCCCCTCGCGGGACAGCCGGAACACTGAAGCTTTCTTT
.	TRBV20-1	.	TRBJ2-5	CSARKQETQYF	TGCAGTGCTAGAAAGCAAGAGACCCAGTACTTC
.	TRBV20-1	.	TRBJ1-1	CSARSTGGMNTEAFF	TGCAGTGCTAGATCGACGGGCGGGATGAACACTGAAGCTTTCTTT
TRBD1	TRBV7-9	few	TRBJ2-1	CASSLDRVNNEQFF	TGTGCCAGCAGCCTAGACAGGGTAAACAATGAGCAGTTCTTC
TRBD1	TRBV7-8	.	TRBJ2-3	CASSIDRGVTDTQYF	TGTGCCAGCAGCATCGACAGGGGGGTCACAGATACGCAGTATTTT
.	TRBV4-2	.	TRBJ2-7	CASSQIRDAFHEQYF	TGTGCCAGCAGCCAAATCCGGGACGCGTTCCACGAGCAGTACTTC
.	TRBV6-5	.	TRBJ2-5	CASSYSPSAVRETQYF	TGTGCCAGCAGTTACTCCCCCTCGGCAGTCAGAGAGACCCAGTACTTC
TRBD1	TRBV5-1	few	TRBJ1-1	CASSLEPGGPEAFF	TGCGCCAGCAGCTTGGAACCAGGGGGGCCTGAAGCTTTCTTT
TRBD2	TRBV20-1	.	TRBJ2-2	CRAELAGLTGELFF	TGCAGGGCGGAACTAGCGGGGTTAACCGGGGAGCTGTTTTTT
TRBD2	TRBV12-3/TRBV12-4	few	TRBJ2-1	CASSYGLAAPYNEQFF	TGTGCCAGCAGTTACGGCCTAGCGGCGCCTTACAATGAGCAGTTCTTC
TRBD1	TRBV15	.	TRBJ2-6	CATSTDRGRLFSGANVLTF	TGTGCCACCAGCACGGACAGGGGGCGTCTTTTCTCTGGGGCCAACGTCCTGACTTTC
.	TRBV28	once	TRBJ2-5	CASKGEAIQETQYF	TGTGCCAGCAAGGGGGAGGCAATCCAAGAGACCCAGTACTTC
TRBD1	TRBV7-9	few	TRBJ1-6	CASSPTGTGDSPLHF	TGTGCCAGCAGCCCAACCGGGACAGGGGACTCACCCCTCCACTTT
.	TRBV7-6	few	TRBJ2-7	CASSLEWQGGYEQYF	TGTGCCAGCAGCTTAGAATGGCAGGGGGGCTACGAGCAGTACTTC
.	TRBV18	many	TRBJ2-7	CASSPPLRGEKQYF	TGTGCCAGCTCACCACCTTTGAGGGGAGAAAAGCAGTACTTC
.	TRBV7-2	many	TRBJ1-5	CASSLSARSNQPQHF	TGTGCCAGCAGCTTATCTGCAAGGTCCAATCAGCCCCAGCATTTT
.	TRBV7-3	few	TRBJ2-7	CASSRLGGAHEQYF	TGTGCCAGCAGCCGTCTGGGGGGGGCCCACGAGCAGTACTTC
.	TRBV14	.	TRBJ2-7	CASSQDRGAGIYEQYF	TGTGCCAGCAGCCAAGATCGCGGGGCCGGTATCTACGAGCAGTACTTC
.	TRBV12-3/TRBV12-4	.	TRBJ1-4	CASSFPGAREKLFF	TGTGCCAGCAGTTTCCCGGGGGCGAGGGAAAAACTGTTTTTT
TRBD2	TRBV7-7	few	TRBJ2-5	CASSGRLAGGRETQYF	TGTGCTAGCAGCGGGCGACTAGCGGGGGGGAGAGAGACCCAGTACTTC
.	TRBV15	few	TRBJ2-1	CATRPRGGGGNEQFF	TGTGCCACCAGACCACGGGGCGGAGGAGGTAATGAGCAGTTCTTC
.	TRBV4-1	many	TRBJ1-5	CASSQAGWPVKDQPQHF	TGCGCCAGCAGCCAAGCGGGTTGGCCAGTAAAAGATCAGCCCCAGCATTTT
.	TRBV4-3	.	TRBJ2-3	CASSQVQGFGTDTQYF	TGCGCCAGCAGCCAAGTGCAGGGGTTCGGCACAGATACGCAGTATTTT
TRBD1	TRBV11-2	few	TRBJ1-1	CASSLVTGVNTEAFF	TGTGCCAGCAGCTTAGTCACAGGGGTGAACACTGAAGCTTTCTTT
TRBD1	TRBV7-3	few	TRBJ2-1	CASSFDRATYNEQFF	TGTGCCAGCAGCTTCGACAGGGCAACCTACAATGAGCAGTTCTTC
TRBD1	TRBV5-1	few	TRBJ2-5	CASSSTGATQETQYF	TGCGCCAGCAGCTCTACAGGGGCCACCCAAGAGACCCAGTACTTC
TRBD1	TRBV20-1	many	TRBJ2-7	CSAPGQGALEQYF	TGCAGTGCTCCGGGACAGGGGGCTCTCGAGCAGTACTTC
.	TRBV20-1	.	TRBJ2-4	CSALGGWDIQYF	TGCAGTGCTTTGGGGGGCTGGGACATTCAGTACTTC
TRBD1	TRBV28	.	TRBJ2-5	CASSFNGQARETQYF	TGTGCCAGCAGTTTCAACGGACAGGCCCGGGAGACCCAGTACTTC
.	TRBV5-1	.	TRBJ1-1	CASSSLGSDTEAFF	TGCGCCAGCAGCTCCCTGGGAAGCGACACTGAAGCTTTCTTT
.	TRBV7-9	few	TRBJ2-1	CASSADYNEQFF	TGTGCCAGCAGCGCCGATTACAATGAGCAGTTCTTC
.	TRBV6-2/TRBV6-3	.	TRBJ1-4	CASSYAPGTNEKLFF	TGTGCCAGCAGTTACGCTCCAGGGACTAATGAAAAACTGTTTTTT
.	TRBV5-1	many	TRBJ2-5	CASSLDPGAMETQYF	TGCGCCAGCAGCTTGGATCCGGGGGCCATGGAGACCCAGTACTTC
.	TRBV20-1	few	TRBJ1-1	CSATERLRNTEAFF	TGCAGTGCTACCGAACGACTGAGAAACACTGAAGCTTTCTTT
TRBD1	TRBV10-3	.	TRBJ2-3	CATGQAGTDTQYF	TGTGCCACCGGACAGGCGGGCACAGATACGCAGTATTTT
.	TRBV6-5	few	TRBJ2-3	CASSYRTPDTQYF	TGTGCCAGCAGTTACCGGACGCCAGATACGCAGTATTTT
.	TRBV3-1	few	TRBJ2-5	CASRQGPLETQYF	TGTGCCAGCAGGCAAGGACCGCTGGAGACCCAGTACTTC
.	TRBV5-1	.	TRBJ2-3	CASSVGRSDTQYF	TGCGCCAGCAGCGTGGGACGATCAGATACGCAGTATTTT